Included here is one TCR beta chain sequence, with context. This record belongs to a study of Ad26.COV2.S vaccination and SARS-CoV-2 variants. Germline lookup yields CDR1 MGHRA and CDR2 YSYEKL. The J segment lost 3 bases and the V segment lost 4 bases, leaving 3 bases of the junction unmatched. This CDR3 spans 14 amino acids. Treatment specified: over 15 received Ad26.COV2.S at low or high dose, single or two shots; about five received placebo; per-sample allocation not given. On day 63 after the first injection, vaccine and placebo recipients gave samples. Vaccine was an Ad26 vector expressing Wuhan-strain SARS-CoV-2 spike. Data came from immunoSEQ multiplex PCR; TCRdb stores just in-frame clones and leaves some out. In the table there are around 240,000 clones, 88% of which are singletons.

The sample consisted of peripheral blood, taken in a trial of Ad26.COV2.S vaccine versus placebo. This receptor was obtained from a person between 18 and 65 years old who received the Ad26.COV2.S COVID-19 vaccine or a placebo. The chain has TRBV4-1 and TRBJ2-3, with 8 nucleotides matching TRBD2. CDR3 DNA: TGCGCCAGCAGCCTAGCGGGGTTGACAGATACGCAGTATTTT. Its protein is CASSLAGLTDTQYF.